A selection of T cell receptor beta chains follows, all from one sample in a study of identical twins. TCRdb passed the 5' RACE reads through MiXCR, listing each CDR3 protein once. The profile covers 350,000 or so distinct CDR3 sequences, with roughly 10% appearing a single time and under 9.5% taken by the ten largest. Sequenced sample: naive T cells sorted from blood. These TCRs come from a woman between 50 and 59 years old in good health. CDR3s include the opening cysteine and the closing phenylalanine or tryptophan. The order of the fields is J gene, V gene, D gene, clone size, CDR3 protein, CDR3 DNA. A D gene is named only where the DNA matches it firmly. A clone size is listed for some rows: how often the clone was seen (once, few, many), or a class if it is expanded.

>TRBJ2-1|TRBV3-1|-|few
CASTPSTQGNEQFF
TGTGCCAGCACCCCATCGACCCAAGGGAATGAGCAGTTCTTC
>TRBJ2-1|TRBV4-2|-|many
CASSQDRNGLSSLDSYNEQFF
TGTGCCAGCAGCCAAGATCGGAATGGTCTGTCTAGCTTAGACTCCTACAATGAGCAGTTCTTC
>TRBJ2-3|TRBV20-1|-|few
CSATLRDTQYF
TGCAGTGCTACCTTACGAGATACGCAGTATTTT
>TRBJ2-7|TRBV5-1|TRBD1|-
CASRTGTATLYEQYF
TGCGCCAGCAGAACCGGGACAGCCACCCTCTACGAGCAGTACTTC
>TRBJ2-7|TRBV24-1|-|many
CATTADDSPNGEQYF
TGTGCCACCACAGCAGACGACAGTCCCAACGGCGAGCAGTACTTC
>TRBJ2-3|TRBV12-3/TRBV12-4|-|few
CASGAPDTQYF
TGTGCCAGCGGGGCCCCAGATACGCAGTATTTT
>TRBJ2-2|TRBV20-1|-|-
CSAGDRRTGELFF
TGCAGTGCTGGAGACAGGCGCACCGGGGAGCTGTTTTTT
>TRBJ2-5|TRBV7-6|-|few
CASSLHGAQETQYF
TGTGCCAGCAGCTTACACGGAGCCCAAGAGACCCAGTACTTC
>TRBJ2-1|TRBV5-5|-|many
CASSLPLLQGGMVF
TGTGCCAGCAGCCTCCCTCTTCTACAGGGCGGGATGGTCTTC
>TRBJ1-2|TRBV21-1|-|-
CASRDREATNYGYTF
TGTGCCAGCAGAGACAGGGAAGCAACTAACTATGGCTACACCTTC
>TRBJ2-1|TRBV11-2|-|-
CASSPAREQFF
TGTGCCAGCAGCCCCGCGCGTGAGCAGTTCTTC
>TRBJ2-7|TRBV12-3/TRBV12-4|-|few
CASSRFVSSYEQYF
TGTGCCAGCAGTCGCTTCGTAAGCTCCTACGAGCAGTACTTC
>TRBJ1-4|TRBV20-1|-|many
CSARDILDSLSTNEKLFF
TGCAGTGCTAGAGATATTCTCGACAGCCTCTCGACTAATGAAAAACTGTTTTTT
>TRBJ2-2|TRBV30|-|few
CAWSVPSEYTGELFF
TGTGCCTGGAGTGTACCCAGCGAGTACACCGGGGAGCTGTTTTTT
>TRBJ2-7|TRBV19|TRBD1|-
CASSIGTGSYEQYF
TGTGCCAGTAGTATAGGGACAGGGTCCTACGAGCAGTACTTC
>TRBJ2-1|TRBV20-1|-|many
CSARVRANEQFF
TGCAGTGCTAGAGTTAGGGCGAATGAGCAGTTCTTC
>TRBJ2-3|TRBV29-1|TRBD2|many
CSVDGGRSTDTQYF
TGCAGCGTTGACGGCGGGAGGAGCACAGATACGCAGTATTTT
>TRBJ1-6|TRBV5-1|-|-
CASSLATYNSPLHF
TGCGCCAGCAGCTTAGCAACCTATAATTCACCCCTCCACTTT
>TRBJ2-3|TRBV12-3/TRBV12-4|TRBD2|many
CASSWREGADTQYF
TGTGCCAGCAGTTGGCGGGAGGGTGCAGATACGCAGTATTTT
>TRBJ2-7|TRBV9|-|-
CASSPTPGVSYEQYF
TGTGCCAGCAGCCCCACACCCGGGGTTTCCTACGAGCAGTACTTC
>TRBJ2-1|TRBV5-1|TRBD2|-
CASSPTELAGRNEQFF
TGCGCCAGCAGCCCGACGGAACTAGCGGGGAGGAATGAGCAGTTCTTC
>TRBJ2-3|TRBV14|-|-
CASSQNSMDQYF
TGTGCCAGCAGCCAAAATTCAATGGACCAGTATTTT
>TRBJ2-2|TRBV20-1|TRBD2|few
CSAPSGRMSGELFF
TGCAGTGCCCCTAGCGGGAGGATGAGCGGGGAGCTGTTTTTT
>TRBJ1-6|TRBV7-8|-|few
CASSLVSAYNSPLHF
TGTGCCAGCAGCTTAGTCTCAGCTTATAATTCACCCCTCCACTTT
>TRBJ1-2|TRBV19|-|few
CASSMQFQPHYGYTF
TGTGCCAGTAGTATGCAATTTCAGCCTCACTATGGCTACACCTTC
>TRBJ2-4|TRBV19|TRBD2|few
CASSIDLGGAASNIQYF
TGTGCCAGTAGTATAGATCTGGGAGGGGCGGCCTCAAACATTCAGTACTTC
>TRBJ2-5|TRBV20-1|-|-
CSARDDRWETQYF
TGCAGTGCTAGAGATGACCGGTGGGAGACCCAGTACTTC
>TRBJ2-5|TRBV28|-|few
CASSSMGETQYF
TGTGCCAGCAGTTCCATGGGGGAGACCCAGTACTTC
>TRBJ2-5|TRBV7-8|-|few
CASSFGRLRGETQYF
TGTGCCAGCAGCTTTGGCCGTCTAAGGGGAGAGACCCAGTACTTC
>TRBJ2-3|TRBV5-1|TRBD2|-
CASSSGLAGGRRSTDTQYF
TGCGCCAGCAGCTCGGGACTAGCGGGAGGCCGCCGAAGCACAGATACGCAGTATTTT
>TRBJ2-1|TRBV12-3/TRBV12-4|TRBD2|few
CASSLGLGDRPLNEQFF
TGTGCCAGCAGTTTGGGACTAGGGGACCGACCGCTCAATGAGCAGTTCTTC
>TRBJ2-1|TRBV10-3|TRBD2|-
CAISELMGTSGSEQFF
TGTGCCATCAGTGAGCTTATGGGGACTAGCGGGAGTGAGCAGTTCTTC
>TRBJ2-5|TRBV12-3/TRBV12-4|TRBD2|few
CASSPGTSGIQETQYF
TGTGCCAGCAGTCCCGGGACTAGCGGGATCCAAGAGACCCAGTACTTC
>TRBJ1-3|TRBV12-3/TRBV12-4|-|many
CASSLAGAAGNTIYF
TGTGCCAGCAGCTTAGCAGGGGCAGCTGGAAACACCATATATTTT
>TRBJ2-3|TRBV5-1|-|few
CASSLEAGQTDTQYF
TGCGCCAGCAGCTTGGAGGCGGGGCAGACAGATACGCAGTATTTT
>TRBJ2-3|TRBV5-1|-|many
CASSDSTPDTQYF
TGCGCCAGCAGCGATTCAACCCCAGATACGCAGTATTTT
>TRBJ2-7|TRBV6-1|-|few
CASRSTWDQRSYYEQYF
TGTGCCAGCAGGTCTACTTGGGACCAGAGGTCCTACTACGAGCAGTACTTC
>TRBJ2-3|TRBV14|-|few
CASSPSALSLRTDTQYF
TGTGCCAGCAGCCCCTCGGCGCTTTCACTTCGCACAGATACGCAGTATTTT
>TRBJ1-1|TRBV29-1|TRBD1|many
CSVKQGNTEAFF
TGCAGCGTGAAACAGGGGAATACTGAAGCTTTCTTT
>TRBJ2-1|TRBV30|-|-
CAWSVQAGNEQFF
TGTGCCTGGAGTGTACAGGCAGGGAATGAGCAGTTCTTC
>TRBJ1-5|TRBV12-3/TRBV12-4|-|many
CASRLDLNSNQPQHF
TGTGCCAGCCGACTCGACCTAAATAGCAATCAGCCCCAGCATTTT
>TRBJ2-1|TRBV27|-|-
CASSRNLNEQFF
TGTGCCAGCAGCAGAAACCTGAATGAGCAGTTCTTC
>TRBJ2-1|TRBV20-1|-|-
CSVPTREFTGEQFF
TGCAGTGTGCCGACTAGGGAATTTACGGGTGAGCAGTTCTTC
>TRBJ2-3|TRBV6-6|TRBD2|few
CASSAAGVTDTQYF
TGTGCCAGCAGTGCAGCGGGAGTCACAGATACGCAGTATTTT
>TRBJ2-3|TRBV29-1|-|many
CSASGSGGLDTQYF
TGCAGCGCCTCAGGCAGTGGGGGGCTAGATACGCAGTATTTT
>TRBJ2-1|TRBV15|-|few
CATSRGGSGSSYNEQFF
TGTGCCACCAGCAGGGGGGGTAGCGGAAGCTCCTACAATGAGCAGTTCTTC
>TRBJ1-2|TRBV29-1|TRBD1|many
CSVGKDRGPLANYGYTF
TGCAGCGTTGGGAAGGACAGGGGGCCTTTAGCTAACTATGGCTACACCTTC
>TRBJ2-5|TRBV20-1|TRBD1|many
CSAQPDRGYLETQYF
TGCAGTGCTCAGCCGGACAGGGGGTATTTGGAGACCCAGTACTTC
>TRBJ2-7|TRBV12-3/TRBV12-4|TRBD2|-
CASSSQSTPGLDPYEQYF
TGTGCCAGCAGTTCCCAATCTACCCCGGGACTAGACCCCTACGAGCAGTACTTC